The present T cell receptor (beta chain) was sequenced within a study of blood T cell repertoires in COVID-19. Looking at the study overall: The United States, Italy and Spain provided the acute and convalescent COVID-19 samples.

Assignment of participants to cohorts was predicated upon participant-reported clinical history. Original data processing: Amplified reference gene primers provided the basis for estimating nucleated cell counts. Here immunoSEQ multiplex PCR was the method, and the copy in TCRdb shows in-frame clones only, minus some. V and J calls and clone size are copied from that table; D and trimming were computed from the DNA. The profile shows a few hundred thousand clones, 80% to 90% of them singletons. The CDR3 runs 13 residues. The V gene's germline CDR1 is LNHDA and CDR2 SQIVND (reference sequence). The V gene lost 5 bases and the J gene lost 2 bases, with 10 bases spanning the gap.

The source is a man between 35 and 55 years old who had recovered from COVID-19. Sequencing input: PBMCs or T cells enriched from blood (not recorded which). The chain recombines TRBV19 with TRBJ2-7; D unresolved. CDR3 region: CASSADIPYEQYF. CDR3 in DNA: TGTGCCAGTAGTGCAGACATACCCTACGAGCAGTACTTC.